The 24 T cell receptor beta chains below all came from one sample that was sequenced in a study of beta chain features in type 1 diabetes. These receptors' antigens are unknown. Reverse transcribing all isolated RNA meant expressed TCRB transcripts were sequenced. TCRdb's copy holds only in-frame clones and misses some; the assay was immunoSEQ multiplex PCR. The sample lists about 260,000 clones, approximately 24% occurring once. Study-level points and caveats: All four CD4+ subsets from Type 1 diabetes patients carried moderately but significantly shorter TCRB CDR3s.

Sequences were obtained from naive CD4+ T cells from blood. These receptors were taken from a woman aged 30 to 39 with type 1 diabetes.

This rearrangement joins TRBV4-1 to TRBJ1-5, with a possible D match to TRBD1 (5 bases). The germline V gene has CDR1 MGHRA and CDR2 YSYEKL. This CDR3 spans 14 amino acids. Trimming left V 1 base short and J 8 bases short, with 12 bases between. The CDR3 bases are TGCGCCAGCAGCCAAGTTATAGGGGTAGAGCCCCAGCATTTT. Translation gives CASSQVIGVEPQHF.

The CDR3 sequence is CAGRDRDYEQYF. In DNA form, the CDR3 reads TGTGCCGGTAGGGACAGGGACTACGAGCAGTACTTC. The chain joins TRBV2 to TRBJ2-7; TRBD1 aligns across 9 bases. CDR1 and CDR2 (germline): SNHLY, FYNNEI. There are 12 residues in the CDR3. The V and J ends lost 11 bases and 3 bases, in that order; junction bases with no gene match: 5.

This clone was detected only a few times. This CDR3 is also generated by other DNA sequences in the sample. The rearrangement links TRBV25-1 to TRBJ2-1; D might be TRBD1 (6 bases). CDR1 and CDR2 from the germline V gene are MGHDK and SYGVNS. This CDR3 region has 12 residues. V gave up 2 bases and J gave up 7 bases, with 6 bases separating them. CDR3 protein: CASSEQGNEQFF. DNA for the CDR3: TGTGCCAGCAGTGAACAGGGGAATGAGCAGTTCTTC.

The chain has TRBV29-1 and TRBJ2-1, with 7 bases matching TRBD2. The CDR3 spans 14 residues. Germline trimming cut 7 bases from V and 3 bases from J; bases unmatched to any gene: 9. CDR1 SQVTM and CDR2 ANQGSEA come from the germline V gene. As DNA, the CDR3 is TGCAGCGCAGTTCTGGCGGGAGTCTACAATGAGCAGTTCTTC. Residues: CSAVLAGVYNEQFF.

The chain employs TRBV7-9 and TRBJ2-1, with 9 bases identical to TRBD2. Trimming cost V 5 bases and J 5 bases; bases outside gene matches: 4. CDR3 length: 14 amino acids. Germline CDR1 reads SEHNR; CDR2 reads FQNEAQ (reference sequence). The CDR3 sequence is CASSPIAGDNEQFF. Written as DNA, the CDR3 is TGTGCCAGCAGCCCCATAGCGGGAGACAATGAGCAGTTCTTC.

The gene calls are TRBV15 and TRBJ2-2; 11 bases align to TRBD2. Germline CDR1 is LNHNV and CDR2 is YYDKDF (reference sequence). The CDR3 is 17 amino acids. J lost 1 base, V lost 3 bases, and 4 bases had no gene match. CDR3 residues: CATSRGLAAKNTGELFF. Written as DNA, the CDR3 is TGTGCCACCAGCAGGGGACTAGCGGCAAAGAACACCGGGGAGCTGTTTTTT.

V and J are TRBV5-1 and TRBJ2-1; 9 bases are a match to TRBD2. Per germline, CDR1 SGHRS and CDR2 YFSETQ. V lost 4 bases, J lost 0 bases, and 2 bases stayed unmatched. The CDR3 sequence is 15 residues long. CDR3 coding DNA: TGCGCCAGCAGCCTAGCGGGGACCTCCTACAATGAGCAGTTCTTC. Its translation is CASSLAGTSYNEQFF.

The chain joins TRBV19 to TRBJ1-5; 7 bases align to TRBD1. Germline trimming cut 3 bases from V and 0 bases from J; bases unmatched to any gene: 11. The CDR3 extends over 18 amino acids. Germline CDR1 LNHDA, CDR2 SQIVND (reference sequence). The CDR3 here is CASSIRGLRGRSNQPQHF. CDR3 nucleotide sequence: TGTGCCAGTAGTATCAGGGGATTGAGGGGGCGTAGCAATCAGCCCCAGCATTTT.

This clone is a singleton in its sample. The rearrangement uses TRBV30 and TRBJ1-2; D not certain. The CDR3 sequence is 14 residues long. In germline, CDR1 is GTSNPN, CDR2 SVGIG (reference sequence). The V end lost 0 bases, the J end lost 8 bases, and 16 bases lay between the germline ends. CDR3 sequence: CAWSVRIETGGYTF. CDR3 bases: TGTGCCTGGAGTGTACGGATAGAGACGGGAGGCTACACCTTC.

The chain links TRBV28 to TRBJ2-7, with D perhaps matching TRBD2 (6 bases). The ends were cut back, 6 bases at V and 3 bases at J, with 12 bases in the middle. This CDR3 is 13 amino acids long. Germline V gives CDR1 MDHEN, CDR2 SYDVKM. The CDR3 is CASRRDSIYEQYF. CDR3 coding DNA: TGTGCCAGCAGGCGGGACTCAATCTACGAGCAGTACTTC.

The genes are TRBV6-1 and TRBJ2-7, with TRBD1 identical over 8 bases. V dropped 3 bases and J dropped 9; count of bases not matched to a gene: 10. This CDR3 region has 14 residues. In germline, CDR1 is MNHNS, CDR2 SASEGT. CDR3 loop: CASSDKARDRGQYF. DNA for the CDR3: TGTGCCAGCAGTGACAAGGCCCGCGACAGGGGGCAGTACTTC.

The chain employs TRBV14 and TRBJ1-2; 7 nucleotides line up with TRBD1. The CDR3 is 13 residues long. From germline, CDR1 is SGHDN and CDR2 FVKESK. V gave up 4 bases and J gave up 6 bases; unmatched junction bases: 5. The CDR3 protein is CASSRRQGDGYTF. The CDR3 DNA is TGTGCCAGCAGCCGTCGGCAGGGGGATGGCTACACCTTC.

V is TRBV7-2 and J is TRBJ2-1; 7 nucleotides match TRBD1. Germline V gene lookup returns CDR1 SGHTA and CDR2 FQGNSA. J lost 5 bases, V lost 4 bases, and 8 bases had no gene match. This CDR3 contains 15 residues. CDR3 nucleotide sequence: TGTGCCAGCAGCTCCACCGGGACAGACGACAATGAGCAGTTCTTC. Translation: CASSSTGTDDNEQFF.

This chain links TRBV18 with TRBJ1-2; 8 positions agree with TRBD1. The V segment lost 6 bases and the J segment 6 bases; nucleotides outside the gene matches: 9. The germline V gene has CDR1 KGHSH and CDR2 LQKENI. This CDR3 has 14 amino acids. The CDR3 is CASSRRQGSDGYTF. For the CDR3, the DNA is TGTGCCAGCTCCCGACGACAGGGGAGCGATGGCTACACCTTC.

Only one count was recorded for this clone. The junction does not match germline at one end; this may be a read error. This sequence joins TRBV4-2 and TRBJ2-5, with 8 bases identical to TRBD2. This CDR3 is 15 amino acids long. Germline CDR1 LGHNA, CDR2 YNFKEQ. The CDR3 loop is CASSLPLVGREAVNF. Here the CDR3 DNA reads TGTGCCAGCAGCCTTCCTCTGGTGGGGCGGGAGGCCGTTAACTTC.

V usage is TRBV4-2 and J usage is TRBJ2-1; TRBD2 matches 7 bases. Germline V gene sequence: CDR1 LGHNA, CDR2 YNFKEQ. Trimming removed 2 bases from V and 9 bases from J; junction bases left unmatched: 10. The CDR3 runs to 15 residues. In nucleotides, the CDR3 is TGTGCCAGCAGCCAACGGGCTAGCGGCCCCCTTGAGCAGTTCTTC. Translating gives CASSQRASGPLEQFF.

CDR3 residues: CASSLTEPGELFF. CDR3 DNA: TGTGCCAGCAGCTTAACAGAGCCCGGGGAGCTGTTTTTT. This chain joins TRBV7-3 and TRBJ2-2; D gene unclear. Trimming cost V 0 bases and J 6 bases, with 5 bases left between them. The CDR3 is made up of 13 amino acids. The V gene's germline CDR1 is SGHTA and CDR2 FQGTGA.

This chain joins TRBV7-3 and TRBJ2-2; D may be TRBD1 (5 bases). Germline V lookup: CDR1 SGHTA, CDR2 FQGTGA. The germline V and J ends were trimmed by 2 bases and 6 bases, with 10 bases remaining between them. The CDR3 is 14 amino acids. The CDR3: CASSLFREAGELFF. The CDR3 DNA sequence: TGTGCCAGCAGCTTATTCAGGGAAGCCGGGGAGCTGTTTTTT.

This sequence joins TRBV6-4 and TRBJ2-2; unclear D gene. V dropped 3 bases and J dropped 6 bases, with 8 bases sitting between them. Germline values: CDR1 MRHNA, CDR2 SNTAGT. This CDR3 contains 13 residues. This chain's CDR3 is CASSEEAAGELFF. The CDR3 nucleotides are TGTGCCAGCAGTGAAGAGGCAGCCGGGGAGCTGTTTTTT.

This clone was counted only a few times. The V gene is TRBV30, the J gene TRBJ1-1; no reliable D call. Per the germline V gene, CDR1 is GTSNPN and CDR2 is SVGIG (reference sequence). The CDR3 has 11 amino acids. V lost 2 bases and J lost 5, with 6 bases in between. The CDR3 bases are TGTGCCTGGAGTTTGCGGACTGAAGCTTTCTTT. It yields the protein CAWSLRTEAFF.

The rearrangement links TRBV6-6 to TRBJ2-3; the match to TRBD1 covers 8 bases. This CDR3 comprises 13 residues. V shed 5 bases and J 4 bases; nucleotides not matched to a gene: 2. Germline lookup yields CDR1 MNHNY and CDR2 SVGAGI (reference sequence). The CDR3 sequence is CASSPDRADTQYF. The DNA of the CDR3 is TGTGCCAGCAGTCCGGACAGGGCAGATACGCAGTATTTT.

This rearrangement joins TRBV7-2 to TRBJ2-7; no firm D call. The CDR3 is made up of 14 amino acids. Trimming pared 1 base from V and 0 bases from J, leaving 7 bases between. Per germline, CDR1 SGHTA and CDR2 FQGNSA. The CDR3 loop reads CASSLVSSSYEQYF. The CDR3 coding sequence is TGTGCCAGCAGCTTAGTTTCCAGCTCCTACGAGCAGTACTTC.

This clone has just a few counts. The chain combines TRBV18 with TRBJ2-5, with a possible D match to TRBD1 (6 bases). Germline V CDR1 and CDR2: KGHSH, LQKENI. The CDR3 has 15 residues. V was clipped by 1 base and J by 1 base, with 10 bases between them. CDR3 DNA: TGTGCCAGCTCACCACGAGGGACACCCCAAGAGACCCAGTACTTC. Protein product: CASSPRGTPQETQYF.

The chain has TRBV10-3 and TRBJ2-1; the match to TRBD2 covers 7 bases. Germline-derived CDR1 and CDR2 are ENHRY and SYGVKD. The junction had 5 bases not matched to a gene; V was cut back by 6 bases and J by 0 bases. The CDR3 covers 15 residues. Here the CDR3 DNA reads TGTGCCATCAGCACTAGCGCAAGCTCCTACAATGAGCAGTTCTTC. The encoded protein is CAISTSASSYNEQFF.